A selection of T cell receptor beta chains follows, all from one sample in a study of blood T cell repertoires in COVID-19. Profiling relied on immunoSEQ multiplex PCR, and the TCRdb table lists in-frame clones only, not all of them. The sample yields under 45,000 clones, around 81% seen once. Sequencing input: peripheral blood. The receptors derive from a human donor in a cohort sampled during active COVID-19. CDR3s include the opening cysteine and the closing phenylalanine or tryptophan. Each record gives: J gene, V gene, D gene, clone size, CDR3 protein, CDR3 DNA. A D gene is named only where the DNA matches it firmly. Clone size, where shown, is once, few, many, or a class for clones that have expanded.

>TRBJ2-7|TRBV7-9|TRBD1|.
CASSGGQGGYEQYF
TGTGCCAGCAGCGGGGGACAGGGTGGGTACGAGCAGTACTTC
>TRBJ1-6|TRBV5-5|TRBD1|.
CASSAAGTGPLHF
TGTGCCAGCAGCGCCGCCGGGACAGGGCCCCTCCACTTT
>TRBJ2-7|TRBV5-6|.|.
CASSSRDTLSYEQYF
TGTGCCAGCAGCTCCCGCGACACCCTATCCTACGAGCAGTACTTC
>TRBJ1-5|TRBV27|TRBD1|.
CASSLSRTGGDQPQHF
TGTGCCAGCAGTTTATCGCGGACAGGGGGGGATCAGCCCCAGCATTTT
>TRBJ1-6|TRBV7-6|.|.
CASSLDTGWGSPLHF
TGTGCCAGCAGCCTAGATACAGGGTGGGGATCACCCCTCCACTTT
>TRBJ1-1|TRBV7-2|.|.
CASSLTGNTEAFF
TGTGCCAGCAGCTTGACAGGGAACACTGAAGCTTTCTTT
>TRBJ2-2|TRBV2|TRBD2|once
CASSRTSGDITGELFF
TGTGCCAGCAGTCGTACTAGCGGGGACATCACCGGGGAGCTGTTTTTT
>TRBJ2-1|TRBV6-1|.|few
CASSEARQVYNEQFF
TGTGCCAGCAGTGAAGCGAGACAGGTTTACAATGAGCAGTTCTTC
>TRBJ2-1|TRBV5-1|.|.
CASSLVGTDSYNEQFF
TGCGCCAGCAGCTTGGTGGGTACAGACTCCTACAATGAGCAGTTCTTC
>TRBJ2-5|TRBV5-3|TRBD2|.
CARSSRTLAGGRETQYF
TGTGCCAGAAGCTCCCGGACCCTAGCGGGGGGCCGGGAGACCCAGTACTTC
>TRBJ1-3|TRBV7-2|.|.
CASSPQGTGNTIYF
TGTGCCAGCAGCCCACAGGGAACTGGAAACACCATATATTTT
>TRBJ1-2|TRBV5-6|.|.
CASSGQRGGYTF
TGTGCCAGCAGCGGACAGCGGGGAGGCTACACCTTC
>TRBJ2-2|TRBV5-5|.|.
CASIQQGATGELFF
TGTGCCAGCATTCAACAGGGTGCGACCGGGGAGCTGTTTTTT
>TRBJ1-1|TRBV7-2|.|.
CASRTQGDTEAFF
TGTGCCAGCAGGACGCAAGGGGACACTGAAGCTTTCTTT
>TRBJ2-7|TRBV21-1|.|.
CASSKARQPTTYEQYF
TGTGCCAGCAGCAAAGCTCGACAGCCAACTACCTACGAGCAGTACTTC
>TRBJ1-1|TRBV6-5|.|.
CATCPRAGNTEAFF
TGTGCCACGTGCCCTAGGGCGGGGAACACTGAAGCTTTCTTT
>TRBJ2-5|TRBV10-3|.|.
CAISESSGRQETQYF
TGTGCCATCAGTGAGTCTTCTGGCCGCCAAGAGACCCAGTACTTC
>TRBJ2-2|TRBV9|TRBD2|medium-sized
CASSPGRTSGTGELFF
TGTGCCAGCAGCCCGGGCCGGACTAGCGGCACCGGGGAGCTGTTTTTT
>TRBJ2-6|TRBV6-1|.|.
CASSEGSSGANVLTF
TGTGCCAGCAGTGAGGGCAGCTCTGGGGCCAACGTCCTGACTTTC
>TRBJ2-3|TRBV9|.|.
CASSVARTDTQYF
TGTGCCAGCAGCGTAGCGAGGACAGATACGCAGTATTTT
>TRBJ1-2|TRBV7-2|TRBD1|.
CASSSYRGTGNDYGYTF
TGTGCCAGCAGCTCGTACCGAGGGACAGGGAATGATTATGGCTACACCTTC
>TRBJ2-1|TRBV24-1|TRBD2|.
CATSGVSSGGEQFF
TGTGCCACCAGTGGGGTTTCTAGCGGGGGTGAGCAGTTCTTC
>TRBJ1-6|TRBV7-9|.|.
CASSRPAARNFRLAPPLHF
TGTGCCAGCAGCCGACCAGCGGCGAGGAACTTTCGGCTAGCGCCACCCCTCCACTTT
>TRBJ2-2|TRBV29-1|.|.
CSVVSGANTGELFF
TGCAGCGTTGTGTCGGGGGCGAACACCGGGGAGCTGTTTTTT
>TRBJ1-4|TRBV7-9|.|once
CASSTHGAAEKLFF
TGTGCCAGCAGCACTCACGGAGCAGCAGAGAAACTGTTTTTT
>TRBJ1-2|TRBV4-2|.|.
CASSQVESTGRWPGYTF
TGTGCCAGCAGCCAAGTCGAGTCCACAGGGCGATGGCCTGGCTACACCTTC
>TRBJ2-1|TRBV4-2|TRBD2|.
CASSQDLAGGPSSYNEQFF
TGTGCCAGCAGCCAAGATCTAGCGGGGGGGCCGAGCTCCTACAATGAGCAGTTCTTC
>TRBJ2-5|TRBV28|.|.
CASSAGERETQYF
TGTGCCAGCAGTGCAGGGGAACGAGAGACCCAGTACTTC
>TRBJ1-3|TRBV29-1|.|.
CSVDSSGNTIYF
TGCAGCGTCGACAGCTCTGGAAACACCATATATTTT